The clone carrying this TCR beta chain has more than one count but fewer than ten. Antigen: not known. This sample was taken from a study of cytotoxic CD8 clonotypes in ibrutinib-treated CLL. V lost 8 bases, J lost 4 bases, and 23 bases lay in between. The CDR3 extends over 17 amino acids. CDR1 and CDR2 from the germline V gene are LNHDA and SQIVND (reference sequence). Study observations and caveats: Clonality rose at ibrutinib response and fell back toward baseline at progression. Patients showed higher baseline clonality than age-matched healthy donors, and it tracked circulating CD8+ T-cell counts.

Libraries were prepared by immunoSEQ multiplex PCR; TCRdb keeps only in-frame clonotypes and omits some of them. The repertoire holds some 310,000 clones, with just under 80% as singletons. Sample: PBMCs, taken before ibrutinib treatment. This receptor was obtained from a human donor with chronic lymphocytic leukemia. The chain has TRBV19 and TRBJ1-4, with D tentatively TRBD1 (5 bases). The CDR3 here is CASSWIESTAVNEKLFF. For the CDR3, the DNA is TGTGCCAGTTCGTGGATTGAATCGACAGCAGTTAATGAAAAACTGTTTTTT. Full variable domain (missing parts from reference TRBV19 and TRBJ1-4): DGGITQSPKYLFRKEGQNVTLSCEQNLNHDAMYWYRQDPGQGLRLIYYSQIVNDFQKGDIAEGYSVSREKKESFPLTVTSAQKNPTAFYLCASSWIESTAVNEKLFFGSGTQLSVL.